The 11 T cell receptor beta chains below all came from one sample that was sequenced in a study of blood T cell repertoires in COVID-19. The table came from immunoSEQ multiplex PCR; TCRdb's copy has only in-frame clones and leaves some out. This sample has about 300,000 clones, with approximately 90% found just once. Source material: peripheral blood. All receptors come from a man between 40 and 49 years old with acute or convalescent COVID-19.

The chain is built from TRBV5-4 and TRBJ1-6; D not certain. CDR1 SGHNT and CDR2 YYREEE come from the germline V gene (reference sequence). This CDR3 region has 14 residues. V was cut by 0 bases and J by 7 bases, with 8 bases left in between. The CDR3 region is CASSLGQINSPLHF. In DNA, the CDR3 is TGTGCCAGCAGCTTGGGGCAGATCAATTCACCCCTCCACTTT.

Remarks on this clone: Additional DNA sequences in this sample encode the identical CDR3. J is TRBJ1-5 and V is TRBV2; 10 nucleotides line up with TRBD1. This CDR3 contains 15 residues. Losses at the gene ends were 5 bases for V and 4 bases for J; bases not matched to a gene: 5. The germline V gene encodes CDR1 SNHLY and CDR2 FYNNEI. The CDR3 DNA is TGTGCCAGCAGTTCCGGACAGGGGGGGAATCAGCCCCAGCATTTT. The encoded protein is CASSSGQGGNQPQHF.

The chain links TRBV20-1 to TRBJ1-1; D unresolved. Germline assignment: CDR1 DFQATT and CDR2 SNEGSKA (reference sequence). CDR3 length: 10 residues. Trimming took off 5 bases at V and 6 bases at J, with 7 bases between the two ends. CDR3 loop: CSAGEAEAFF. In DNA, the CDR3 is TGCAGTGCTGGGGAGGCTGAAGCTTTCTTT.

The chain employs TRBV4-2 and TRBJ2-3; tentatively, D is TRBD2 (5 bases). Germline CDR1 and CDR2: LGHNA and YNFKEQ. CDR3 length equals 14 residues. V lost 4 bases and J 6 bases, leaving 14 bases between the germline ends. The CDR3 bases are TGTGCCAGCAGCCCCTTCACTGGGGAGGATACGCAGTATTTT. Translation gives CASSPFTGEDTQYF.

Here the CDR3 DNA reads TGTGCCAGCAGGCAGGGGGCGGTGGACTATGGCTACACCTTC. Translation: CASRQGAVDYGYTF. This chain joins TRBV2 and TRBJ1-2; TRBD1 agrees at 8 bases. The CDR3 consists of 14 residues. Germline loops: CDR1 SNHLY, CDR2 FYNNEI. V lost 6 bases, J lost 3 bases, and 6 bases stayed unmatched.

The chain employs TRBV12-3 or TRBV12-4 and TRBJ1-6; D is undetermined. Between the trimmed V and J ends, which lost 6 bases and 5 bases, there was a span of 8 bases. This CDR3 has 13 amino acids. CDR3 bases: TGTGCCAGCAGGCAGGTCGATAATTCACCCCTCCACTTT. Its protein is CASRQVDNSPLHF.

This clone has a handful of counts. This chain joins TRBV27 and TRBJ2-3, with 12 bases that match TRBD2. The CDR3 covers 16 residues. With 6 bases clipped from V and 2 bases from J, the junction kept 6 bases outside the gene matches. From germline, CDR1 is MNHEY and CDR2 SMNVEV (reference sequence). CDR3 nucleotides: TGTGCCAGCAGAGGACTAGCGGGGACCTACACAGATACGCAGTATTTT. Protein: CASRGLAGTYTDTQYF.

The J gene is TRBJ2-1, the V gene TRBV5-1; 7 positions agree with TRBD1. The CDR3 has 16 amino acids. The J segment lost 9 bases and the V segment lost 0 bases, leaving 12 bases of the junction unmatched. The V gene's germline CDR1 is SGHRS and CDR2 YFSETQ. The CDR3 spells CASSLGFRGYGGEQFF. CDR3 DNA: TGCGCCAGCAGCTTGGGGTTCAGGGGGTACGGTGGTGAGCAGTTCTTC.

The CDR3 coding sequence is TGCGCCAGCAGCTGGACCGGGACACGTGAAAAACTGTTTTTT. This gives the protein CASSWTGTREKLFF. The rearrangement uses TRBV5-1 and TRBJ1-4; D perhaps matches TRBD1 (6 bases). The germline CDR1 and CDR2 sequences are SGHRS and YFSETQ. CDR3 length: 14 residues. With 3 bases removed from V and 7 bases from J, the gap between germline ends came to 13 bases.

V usage is TRBV2 and J usage is TRBJ1-2, with 7 nucleotides matching TRBD1. This CDR3 contains 15 residues. Trimming took 7 bases from V and 2 from J; bases not matched to a gene: 10. Germline V gene data show CDR1 as SNHLY and CDR2 as FYNNEI. The DNA of the CDR3 is TGTGCCAGCAAATCGAGAAGACAGGGAAACTATGGCTACACCTTC. This codes for CASKSRRQGNYGYTF.

The chain employs TRBV5-4 and TRBJ2-7; TRBD2 agrees at 10 bases. CDR3 length: 15 amino acids. V shed 4 bases, J shed 5 bases, and the junction held 9 bases outside the gene matches. Germline CDR1 and CDR2: SGHNT and YYREEE (reference sequence). CDR3 nucleotides: TGTGCCAGCAGCCGGACTAGCGGAGCGTTGGACGAGCAGTACTTC. Protein sequence: CASSRTSGALDEQYF.